Each of the 20 T cell receptor beta chains below was sequenced from the same sample in a study of technical replicates of blood from several donors. Clones were read by immunoSEQ multiplex PCR, and TCRdb kept only the in-frame ones, dropping some. The data show 60,000 to 90,000 clones, about nine tenths seen once. Sequencing was carried out using T cells isolated from PBMCs. The receptors were sampled from a human donor in good health.

The V gene is TRBV27, the J gene TRBJ1-2, with a tentative D call TRBD1 (5 bases). Per the germline V gene, CDR1 is MNHEY and CDR2 is SMNVEV (reference sequence). The length of the CDR3 is 12 residues. The V end was cut by 7 bases, the J end by 2 bases, with 8 bases between. CDR3 nucleotides: TGTGCCAGCATGGCAGGGAACTATGGCTACACCTTC. It yields the protein CASMAGNYGYTF.

V and J are TRBV5-1 and TRBJ2-5, with 8 positions matching TRBD2. After removal of 0 bases from V and 6 bases from J, the junction contained 4 bases not matched to a gene. Germline CDR1 and CDR2: SGHRS and YFSETQ. The length of the CDR3 is 14 residues. CDR3 region: CASSLESGRQTQYF. DNA for the CDR3: TGCGCCAGCAGCTTGGAGAGCGGGAGACAGACCCAGTACTTC.

The CDR3 here is CASSEALAGLSYEQYF. The CDR3 DNA reads as TGTGCCAGCAGTGAAGCGCTGGCGGGTCTCTCCTACGAGCAGTACTTC. This sequence joins TRBV6-1 and TRBJ2-7; the D gene is possibly TRBD2 (5 bases). The germline V gene encodes CDR1 MNHNS and CDR2 SASEGT. The germline V and J ends were trimmed by 0 bases and 0 bases, with 12 bases remaining between them. This CDR3 is built from 16 residues.

Only one count was recorded for this clone. The gene calls are TRBV7-9 and TRBJ1-4, with a tentative D call TRBD1 (6 bases). The germline V gene encodes CDR1 SEHNR and CDR2 FQNEAQ (reference sequence). V was trimmed by 5 bases and J by 8 bases, leaving 12 bases between them. The CDR3 runs 13 residues. The CDR3 bases are TGTGCCAGCAGCAGGGGGGAGGGGGAAAAACTGTTTTTT. This codes for CASSRGEGEKLFF.

This clone was found once. The V gene is TRBV2, the J gene TRBJ1-5, with 7 bases fitting TRBD1. The junction had 11 bases not matched to a gene; V was cut back by 5 bases and J by 7 bases. The CDR3 spans 15 residues. Germline loops: CDR1 SNHLY, CDR2 FYNNEI. CDR3 sequence reads: CASSRTGTAEQPQHF. For the CDR3, the DNA is TGTGCCAGCAGTCGGACCGGGACAGCGGAACAGCCCCAGCATTTT.

This rearrangement joins TRBV27 to TRBJ2-3; TRBD2 matches at 14 bases. This CDR3 has 19 residues. Germline loops: CDR1 MNHEY, CDR2 SMNVEV (reference sequence). V lost 2 bases, J lost 2 bases, and 9 bases stayed unmatched. CDR3 residues: CASSLTNRLAGGYTDTQYF. For the CDR3, the DNA is TGTGCCAGCAGTTTAACAAATAGACTAGCGGGAGGGTACACAGATACGCAGTATTTT.

This clone was seen just once. V usage is TRBV6-1 and J usage is TRBJ2-5; 7 bases fit TRBD2. Germline V gene lookup returns CDR1 MNHNS and CDR2 SASEGT. Losses at the gene ends were 7 bases for V and 4 bases for J; bases not matched to a gene: 12. The length of the CDR3 is 15 residues. CDR3 coding DNA: TGTGCCAGCATTACAGGACTAGTGGAGGCAGAGACCCAGTACTTC. The encoded protein is CASITGLVEAETQYF.

This chain joins TRBV27 and TRBJ1-4; 8 positions match TRBD1. The trim removed 3 bases at V and 8 bases at J, leaving 5 bases unmatched. Germline CDR1 MNHEY, CDR2 SMNVEV (reference sequence). CDR3 size: 14 residues. In DNA form, the CDR3 reads TGTGCCAGCAGTTTCCGGGACAGGCAAGAAAAACTGTTTTTT. It translates to CASSFRDRQEKLFF. The complete variable domain, with remaining parts taken from reference TRBV27 and TRBJ1-4, reads EAQVTQNPRYLITVTGKKLTVTCSQNMNHEYMSWYRQDPGLGLRQIYYSMNVEVTDKGDVPEGYKVSRKEKRNFPLILESPSPNQTSLYFCASSFRDRQEKLFFGSGTQLSVL.

The J gene is TRBJ2-5, the V gene TRBV9, with 7 bases lining up with TRBD2. This CDR3 spans 15 amino acids. Trimming took 2 bases from V and 1 from J; bases not matched to a gene: 5. Germline-derived CDR1 and CDR2 are SGDLS and YYNGEE. The CDR3 protein is CASSVRASGQETQYF. The CDR3 DNA follows: TGTGCCAGCAGCGTTAGAGCTAGCGGCCAAGAGACCCAGTACTTC.

The gene calls are TRBV6-5 and TRBJ1-3, with 8 bases aligning to TRBD1. V shed 7 bases and J 2 bases; nucleotides not matched to a gene: 4. The length of the CDR3 is 14 residues. Germline CDR1 is MNHEY and CDR2 is SVGAGI. DNA for the CDR3: TGTGCCAGCACACAGGACAGGGCTGGAAACACCATATATTTT. This encodes CASTQDRAGNTIYF.

V usage is TRBV29-1 and J usage is TRBJ2-1; 9 bases are a match to TRBD2. This CDR3 comprises 17 residues. Germline CDR1 and CDR2: SQVTM and ANQGSEA. With V trimmed by 6 bases and J by 4 bases, 16 bases remained unmatched. DNA of the CDR3: TGCAGCGTCCCCGGGACTAGCACCTTTTTTACTTACAATGAGCAGTTCTTC. Its translation is CSVPGTSTFFTYNEQFF.

The gene calls are TRBV6-5 and TRBJ2-5; D gene ambiguous. Germline CDR1 is MNHEY and CDR2 is SVGAGI. The ends were cut back, 0 bases at V and 2 bases at J, with 7 bases in the middle. The CDR3 totals 14 residues. The CDR3 DNA sequence: TGTGCCAGCAGTTACTCTGCGAGGCAAGAGACCCAGTACTTC. Translation gives CASSYSARQETQYF.

This chain joins TRBV7-2 and TRBJ1-3; D is unclear. This CDR3 has 16 amino acids. Trimming removed 4 bases at V and 3 bases at J, with 16 bases between. Germline CDR1 reads SGHTA; CDR2 reads FQGNSA. The CDR3 region is CASSSGRSRSGNTIYF. The CDR3 DNA reads as TGTGCCAGCAGCTCTGGAAGGTCTCGGAGTGGAAACACCATATATTTT.

V and J are TRBV13 and TRBJ1-5; TRBD1 aligns across 7 bases. This CDR3 spans 14 amino acids. Germline assignment: CDR1 PRHDT and CDR2 FYEKMQ (reference sequence). V shed 5 bases, J shed 3 bases, and the junction held 4 bases outside the gene matches. The CDR3 protein is CASSLRGVNQPQHF. CDR3 nucleotides: TGTGCCAGCAGCCTCAGGGGGGTCAATCAGCCCCAGCATTTT.

V gene TRBV10-2 combines with J gene TRBJ2-7; D is uncertain. This CDR3 is 13 amino acids long. Germline V lookup: CDR1 WSHSY, CDR2 SAAADI. V lost 3 bases to trimming and J lost 3 bases, with 9 bases between them. Here the CDR3 DNA reads TGCGCCAGCAGTGATGGTGCGGTCTACGAGCAGTACTTC. This sequence encodes CASSDGAVYEQYF.

This sequence joins TRBV27 and TRBJ1-4; TRBD1 is a possible D gene (6 bases). From germline, CDR1 is MNHEY and CDR2 SMNVEV (reference sequence). This CDR3 has 14 amino acids. Trimming took 6 bases from V and 7 from J, leaving 15 bases between them. The DNA of the CDR3 is TGTGCCAGCAGATTTGGCCGGGACACTGAAAAACTGTTTTTT. Its protein product is CASRFGRDTEKLFF.

This clone turned up a few times. This sequence joins TRBV27 and TRBJ2-7; D remains ambiguous. Germline CDR1 is MNHEY and CDR2 is SMNVEV (reference sequence). CDR3 size: 11 residues. The V end was cut by 4 bases, the J end by 2 bases, with 3 bases between. CDR3 in amino acids: CASSSAYEQYF. CDR3 DNA: TGTGCCAGCAGTTCAGCCTACGAGCAGTACTTC.

V usage is TRBV2 and J usage is TRBJ1-1, with D possibly TRBD1 on 6 matching bases. V was clipped by 5 bases and J by 8 bases, with 15 bases between them. CDR3 length equals 13 residues. Germline loops: CDR1 SNHLY, CDR2 FYNNEI. The CDR3 DNA sequence: TGTGCCAGCAGTCTCGTAGGGGGGGGAGAAGCTTTCTTT. Translating it yields CASSLVGGGEAFF.

V is TRBV7-2 and J is TRBJ1-3; perhaps TRBD1 as D (6 bases). Between the trimmed V and J ends, which lost 3 bases and 3 bases, there was a span of 18 bases. The V gene's germline CDR1 is SGHTA and CDR2 FQGNSA. This CDR3 contains 17 residues. The CDR3 sequence is CASSFPRQAPNGNTIYF. The CDR3 nucleotides are TGTGCCAGCAGCTTTCCCCGACAGGCACCCAATGGAAACACCATATATTTT. Variable domain in full (rest from reference TRBV7-2 and TRBJ1-3): GAGVSQSPSNKVTEKGKDVELRCDPISGHTALYWYRQSLGQGLEFLIYFQGNSAPDKSGLPSDRFSAERTGGSVSTLTIQRTQQEDSAVYLCASSFPRQAPNGNTIYFGEGSWLTVV.

This clone was counted once. The genes are TRBV4-1 and TRBJ1-1; TRBD1 might be the D (6 bases). Trimming shortened V by 0 bases and J by 4 bases, and 12 bases separated the two germline ends. This CDR3 is built from 15 residues. Germline CDR1 reads MGHRA; CDR2 reads YSYEKL. DNA for the CDR3: TGCGCCAGCAGCCAAGAACAGGGACGTGGCACTGAAGCTTTCTTT. Its protein is CASSQEQGRGTEAFF.